This entry lists 18 T cell receptor beta chains sequenced from one sample in a study of blood T cell repertoires in COVID-19. Only in-frame clones appear in the TCRdb table, and some are missing; sequencing was by immunoSEQ multiplex PCR. Counted here are 20,000 to 30,000 clones, about nine tenths occurring once; the ten biggest clones make up 9.7%. The sequencing input was peripheral blood. The receptors originated from a man between 65 and 85 years old with acute or convalescent COVID-19.

This clone has a single count. The V and J genes are TRBV7-9 and TRBJ2-7; possibly TRBD1 for D (6 bases). V lost 4 bases to trimming and J lost 4 bases, with 17 bases between them. Germline V gene lookup returns CDR1 SEHNR and CDR2 FQNEAQ (reference sequence). This CDR3 is built from 15 residues. This CDR3 reads CASSSQTGMGYEQYF. The CDR3 DNA sequence: TGTGCCAGCAGCTCTCAAACAGGGATGGGGTACGAGCAGTACTTC.

The chain couples TRBV28 to TRBJ1-4; tentative D call: TRBD1 (5 bases). The CDR3 runs to 15 residues. V gave up 4 bases and J gave up 3 bases, with 12 bases separating them. Germline V CDR1 and CDR2: MDHEN, SYDVKM. In DNA form, the CDR3 reads TGTGCCAGCAGTTCCCCCCCGGGGGCTAATGAAAAACTGTTTTTT. The encoded protein is CASSSPPGANEKLFF.

The chain is built from TRBV18 and TRBJ2-3; 10 nucleotides match TRBD2. V lost 3 bases, J lost 1 base, and 4 bases stayed unmatched. Germline CDR1 and CDR2: KGHSH and LQKENI. This CDR3 has 16 amino acids. CDR3 region: CASSPLAGARTDTQYF. For the CDR3, the DNA is TGTGCCAGCTCACCCCTAGCGGGGGCCCGCACAGATACGCAGTATTTT.

The J gene is TRBJ1-1, the V gene TRBV5-1; unclear D gene. This CDR3 is 15 amino acids long. Trimming took off 4 bases at V and 4 bases at J, with 17 bases between the two ends. The germline CDR1 and CDR2 sequences are SGHRS and YFSETQ. CDR3 in amino acids: CASSRVNAGFTEAFF. The DNA for the CDR3 is TGCGCCAGCAGCCGCGTAAACGCGGGGTTCACTGAAGCTTTCTTT.

The J gene is TRBJ2-7, the V gene TRBV30; no clear D gene. Trimming cost V 3 bases and J 3 bases, with 6 bases left between them. The length of the CDR3 is 11 residues. Germline CDR1 reads GTSNPN; CDR2 reads SVGIG (reference sequence). The CDR3 DNA reads TGTGCCTGGAGCTATAACTACGAGCAGTACTTC. Encoded protein: CAWSYNYEQYF.

The chain couples TRBV28 to TRBJ2-2, with 7 bases that match TRBD1. Germline CDR1 reads MDHEN; CDR2 reads SYDVKM. The CDR3 has 15 amino acids. The V segment lost 5 bases and the J segment 4 bases; nucleotides outside the gene matches: 7. Here the CDR3 DNA reads TGTGCCAGCAGTCGACACAGGGGAGCCACCGGGGAGCTGTTTTTT. Translating gives CASSRHRGATGELFF.

The V and J genes are TRBV18 and TRBJ2-3; 7 bases are a match to TRBD2. Germline values: CDR1 KGHSH, CDR2 LQKENI. The CDR3 totals 17 residues. The J segment lost 1 base and the V segment lost 0 bases, leaving 7 bases of the junction unmatched. The CDR3 loop reads CASSPPMGGAGTDTQYF. The CDR3 bases are TGTGCCAGCTCACCACCCATGGGAGGGGCCGGCACAGATACGCAGTATTTT.

The V and J genes are TRBV6-1 and TRBJ2-1; 7 bases are a match to TRBD2. Germline V CDR1 and CDR2: MNHNS, SASEGT. Trimming removed 3 bases from V and 10 bases from J; junction bases left unmatched: 15. CDR3 length equals 16 residues. DNA of the CDR3: TGTGCCAGCAGTGACCCGGCTCGGGGAGGGAAACCAGAGCAGTTCTTC. Protein product: CASSDPARGGKPEQFF.

CDR3 sequence: CASSQDRGDSNQPQHF. In nucleotides, the CDR3 is TGTGCCAGCAGCCAAGACAGGGGCGATAGCAATCAGCCCCAGCATTTT. The chain links TRBV14 to TRBJ1-5; D might be TRBD1 (6 bases). V shed 0 bases and J shed 0 bases, with 9 bases lying between them. Germline-derived CDR1 and CDR2 are SGHDN and FVKESK. The CDR3 covers 16 residues.

The V call is TRBV20-1, the J call TRBJ1-5; no clear D. Germline V gives CDR1 DFQATT, CDR2 SNEGSKA (reference sequence). This CDR3 region has 11 residues. Trimming left V 5 bases short and J 15 bases short, with 17 bases between. This CDR3 is CSAGRSGRVHF. For the CDR3, the DNA is TGCAGTGCTGGCCGGTCGGGAAGGGTGCATTTT.

The V and J genes are TRBV6-4 and TRBJ2-3, with 11 nucleotides matching TRBD1. The V gene's germline CDR1 is MRHNA and CDR2 SNTAGT. Losses at the gene ends were 0 bases for V and 5 bases for J; bases not matched to a gene: 1. The CDR3 loop spans 15 amino acids. CDR3 bases: TGTGCCAGCAGTGACTCTGGGACAGGGGGAGATACGCAGTATTTT. This translates into CASSDSGTGGDTQYF.

The CDR3 nucleotides read TGTGCCAGCACAACAGGGATGAACACTGAAGCTTTCTTT. This gives the protein CASTTGMNTEAFF. The V gene is TRBV28, the J gene TRBJ1-1; TRBD1 is a possible D gene (6 bases). The CDR3 consists of 13 residues. Germline V CDR1 and CDR2: MDHEN, SYDVKM. V lost 7 bases, J lost 0 bases, and 9 bases lay in between.

This clone was picked up one time. The V call is TRBV6-1, the J call TRBJ2-3; 10 bases map to TRBD2. CDR1 and CDR2 from the germline V gene are MNHNS and SASEGT. Trimming took 2 bases from V and 5 from J; bases not matched to a gene: 7. The CDR3 is 16 amino acids. The CDR3 loop is CASSESLAGVGDTQYF. The CDR3 DNA is TGTGCCAGCAGTGAAAGCCTAGCGGGAGTCGGAGATACGCAGTATTTT.

V usage is TRBV12-3 or TRBV12-4 and J usage is TRBJ2-5; D is perhaps TRBD2 (6 bases). Trimming cost V 10 bases and J 5 bases, with 14 bases left between them. The CDR3 extends over 12 amino acids. CDR3 coding DNA: TGTGCCACCGCCGCGGGGTGGGAGACCCAGTACTTC. Its protein is CATAAGWETQYF.

The chain combines TRBV24-1 with TRBJ2-7; no reliable D call. Germline-derived CDR1 and CDR2 are KGHDR and SFDVKD. The CDR3 sequence is 12 residues long. Trimming removed 4 bases from V and 5 bases from J, with 8 bases in between. The CDR3 DNA reads as TGTGCCACCAGTGACCCAGTGCACGAGCAGTACTTC. Protein: CATSDPVHEQYF.

The chain links TRBV6-5 to TRBJ1-1, with D maybe TRBD1 (6 bases). V was cut by 8 bases and J by 6 bases, with 16 bases left in between. In germline, CDR1 is MNHEY, CDR2 SVGAGI. This CDR3 contains 13 residues. CDR3 sequence reads: CASGRGRAAEAFF. DNA for the CDR3: TGTGCCAGCGGGCGGGGGCGGGCGGCTGAAGCTTTCTTT.

The V call is TRBV14, the J call TRBJ1-4; 8 bases align to TRBD1. CDR3 length: 15 amino acids. Per the germline V gene, CDR1 is SGHDN and CDR2 is FVKESK. J lost 5 bases, V lost 2 bases, and 4 bases had no gene match. Written as DNA, the CDR3 is TGTGCCAGCAGCCAATACAGGGGGACGAATGAAAAACTGTTTTTT. It codes for CASSQYRGTNEKLFF.

This sequence joins TRBV5-8 and TRBJ1-4; 9 nucleotides line up with TRBD1. With V trimmed by 5 bases and J by 5 bases, 7 bases remained unmatched. CDR3 length equals 15 residues. The V gene's germline CDR1 is SGHTS and CDR2 YDEGEE. CDR3 DNA sequence: TGTGCCAGCAGTTCGGGACAGGGCCGAAATGAAAAACTGTTTTTT. The encoded protein is CASSSGQGRNEKLFF.